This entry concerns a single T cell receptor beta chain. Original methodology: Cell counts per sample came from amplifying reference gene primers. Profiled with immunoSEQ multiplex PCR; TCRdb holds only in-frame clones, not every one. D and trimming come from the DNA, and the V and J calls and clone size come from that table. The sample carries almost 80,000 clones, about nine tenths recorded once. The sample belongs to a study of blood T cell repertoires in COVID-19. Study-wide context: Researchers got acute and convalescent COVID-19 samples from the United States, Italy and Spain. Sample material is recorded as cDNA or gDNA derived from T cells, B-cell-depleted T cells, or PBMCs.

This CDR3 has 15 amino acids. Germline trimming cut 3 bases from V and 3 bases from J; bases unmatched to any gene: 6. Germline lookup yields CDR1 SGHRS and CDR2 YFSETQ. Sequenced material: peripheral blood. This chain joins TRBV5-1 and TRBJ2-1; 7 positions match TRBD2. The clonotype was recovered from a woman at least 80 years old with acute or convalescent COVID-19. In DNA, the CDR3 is TGCGCCAGCAGCTCGGTGGGGGGGTTCTACAATGAGCAGTTCTTC. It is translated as CASSSVGGFYNEQFF.